The 17 T cell receptor beta chains below were found in one sample sequenced in a study of cytomegalovirus exposure and HLA in healthy donors. Amplification used 60 Vbeta primers and 13 Jbeta primers. Libraries were prepared by immunoSEQ multiplex PCR; TCRdb keeps only in-frame clonotypes and omits some of them. The data contain some 130,000 clones, around 72% of them seen just once; the ten biggest clones take up around 1.4%. The sequenced sample consisted of PBMCs. These receptors all come from a woman between 35 and 50 years old in good health and CMV-seronegative.

The chain uses TRBV19 and TRBJ2-2, with D hard to call. CDR3 length: 15 residues. Germline CDR1 is LNHDA and CDR2 is SQIVND (reference sequence). V lost 1 base, J lost 2 bases, and 8 bases lay in between. The chain's CDR3 is CASSIGPPNTGELFF. The CDR3 DNA reads as TGTGCCAGTAGTATAGGGCCCCCCAACACCGGGGAGCTGTTTTTT.

CDR3 DNA sequence: TGTGCCAGCAGCTTGGGGCCAGGGAGGAGTGTGAACACTGAAGCTTTCTTT. As protein: CASSLGPGRSVNTEAFF. This chain joins TRBV5-6 and TRBJ1-1; D might be TRBD1 (5 bases). V was shortened by 0 bases and J by 0 bases, with 15 bases between the two germline ends. The CDR3 runs 17 residues. The germline gives CDR1 SGHDT, CDR2 YYEEEE.

The V gene is TRBV7-9, the J gene TRBJ1-2; D not resolved. Germline V gene sequence: CDR1 SEHNR, CDR2 FQNEAQ (reference sequence). V lost 4 bases to trimming and J lost 5 bases, with 20 bases between them. This CDR3 comprises 16 residues. The CDR3 region is CASSSSSGSIAYGYTF. CDR3 nucleotides: TGTGCCAGCAGCTCTTCCTCGGGGAGTATCGCTTATGGCTACACCTTC.

The CDR3 nucleotides are TGTGCCAGCAGCGTGGGAGCGGGGGGGAGCGATACGCAGTATTTT. It is translated as CASSVGAGGSDTQYF. This chain connects TRBV9 to TRBJ2-3, with 10 nucleotides matching TRBD2. V dropped 2 bases and J dropped 6; count of bases not matched to a gene: 6. The V gene's germline CDR1 is SGDLS and CDR2 YYNGEE. This CDR3 contains 15 residues.

The J gene is TRBJ1-2, the V gene TRBV4-2, with 7 bases matching TRBD1. Unmatched junction bases numbered 19, after V lost 4 bases and J lost 5 bases. Germline assignment: CDR1 LGHNA and CDR2 YNFKEQ. The CDR3 extends over 18 amino acids. The CDR3 reads CASSPASGGGTYTYGYTF. The CDR3 DNA follows: TGTGCCAGCAGCCCTGCGTCGGGAGGGGGCACTTATACTTATGGCTACACCTTC.

The chain links TRBV5-6 to TRBJ1-6, with a tentative D call TRBD1 (6 bases). Trimming cost V 4 bases and J 0 bases, with 11 bases left between them. This CDR3 region has 16 residues. Germline loops: CDR1 SGHDT, CDR2 YYEEEE. CDR3 region: CASSSRQASYNSPLHF. The DNA of the CDR3 is TGTGCCAGCAGCAGTAGACAGGCCTCCTATAATTCACCCCTCCACTTT.

The CDR3 nucleotides read TGTGCCAGCAGCTTAGTGTCGGTGATACAGACCGGTAACTATGGCTACACCTTC. Translated, it gives CASSLVSVIQTGNYGYTF. This chain links TRBV7-2 with TRBJ1-2; D is undetermined. Trimming stripped 1 base from V and 1 base from J, with 19 bases between. Looked up from germline, CDR1 is SGHTA and CDR2 is FQGNSA. This CDR3 region has 18 residues.

This chain joins TRBV5-6 and TRBJ2-1, with 9 bases matching TRBD1. The CDR3 sequence is 14 residues long. V lost 4 bases, J lost 7 bases, and 6 bases stayed unmatched. CDR1 SGHDT and CDR2 YYEEEE come from the germline V gene. CDR3: CASSKQGASNEQFF. The CDR3 nucleotides read TGTGCCAGCAGCAAACAGGGGGCCAGTAATGAGCAGTTCTTC.

This clone was seen more than once but under ten times. The V call is TRBV4-2, the J call TRBJ1-1; 12 positions agree with TRBD1. Germline V gene sequence: CDR1 LGHNA, CDR2 YNFKEQ. V lost 0 bases to trimming and J lost 6 bases; unmatched junction nucleotides: 8. The CDR3 extends over 17 amino acids. The CDR3 protein is CASSQEGTGGPHAEAFF. CDR3 nucleotide sequence: TGTGCCAGCAGCCAAGAGGGGACAGGGGGCCCCCACGCTGAAGCTTTCTTT.

This clone was detected once. The rearrangement uses TRBV9 and TRBJ2-5; 13 nucleotides align to TRBD2. Germline-derived CDR1 and CDR2 are SGDLS and YYNGEE. This CDR3 has 15 residues. The V segment lost 2 bases and the J segment 3 bases; nucleotides outside the gene matches: 1. As DNA, the CDR3 is TGTGCCAGCAGCGTGGGGACTAGCGGGGAAGAGACCCAGTACTTC. This codes for CASSVGTSGEETQYF.

This clone was picked up a small number of times. The CDR3 nucleotides read TGCGCCAGCAGCTTGTTGCCAGGGTCGAGTGAAAAACTGTTTTTT. This encodes CASSLLPGSSEKLFF. This chain connects TRBV5-1 to TRBJ1-4, with D tentatively TRBD1 (5 bases). This CDR3 has 15 amino acids. V gave up 1 base and J gave up 7 bases, with 14 bases separating them. Germline lookup yields CDR1 SGHRS and CDR2 YFSETQ.

This chain links TRBV15 with TRBJ1-2, with unresolved D. Germline assignment: CDR1 LNHNV and CDR2 YYDKDF (reference sequence). CDR3 size: 15 residues. With 1 base removed from V and 4 bases from J, the gap between germline ends came to 13 bases. The CDR3 loop reads CATSRGGAESYGYTF. In DNA, the CDR3 is TGTGCCACCAGCAGAGGAGGTGCAGAGAGCTATGGCTACACCTTC.

This clone has more than one count but fewer than ten. The chain carries TRBV15 and TRBJ1-6; 7 nucleotides align to TRBD1. This CDR3 spans 16 amino acids. Germline lookup yields CDR1 LNHNV and CDR2 YYDKDF (reference sequence). Unmatched junction bases numbered 4, after V lost 1 base and J lost 4 bases. Here the CDR3 reads CATSRGETGYNSPLHF. The CDR3 DNA reads as TGTGCCACCAGCAGAGGAGAGACAGGGTATAATTCACCCCTCCACTTT.

This chain connects TRBV11-2 to TRBJ2-6; D is possibly TRBD1 (5 bases). This CDR3 is built from 17 residues. V was shortened by 0 bases and J by 1 base, with 10 bases between the two germline ends. Germline values: CDR1 SGHAT, CDR2 FQNNGV. The CDR3 region is CASSLDHRGSGANVLTF. The CDR3 DNA reads TGTGCCAGCAGCTTAGATCATAGGGGATCTGGGGCCAACGTCCTGACTTTC.

This clone has a single count. This chain uses TRBV19 with TRBJ1-6; 9 bases are shared with TRBD1. There are 14 residues in the CDR3. The V segment lost 8 bases and the J segment 5 bases; nucleotides outside the gene matches: 4. Germline assignment: CDR1 LNHDA and CDR2 SQIVND (reference sequence). CDR3: CASYGTGHNSPLHF. In DNA form, the CDR3 reads TGTGCCAGTTACGGGACAGGGCATAATTCACCCCTCCACTTT. Looking up the rest from reference TRBV19 and TRBJ1-6 gives the full variable domain: DGGITQSPKYLFRKEGQNVTLSCEQNLNHDAMYWYRQDPGQGLRLIYYSQIVNDFQKGDIAEGYSVSREKKESFPLTVTSAQKNPTAFYLCASYGTGHNSPLHFGNGTRLTVT.

The J gene is TRBJ2-7, the V gene TRBV4-1; possibly TRBD2 for D (5 bases). Trimming took 4 bases from V and 1 from J, leaving 11 bases between them. This CDR3 region has 14 residues. The germline V gene encodes CDR1 MGHRA and CDR2 YSYEKL. This chain's CDR3 is CASSPGLESYEQYV. CDR3 DNA sequence: TGCGCCAGCAGCCCCGGACTGGAGTCCTACGAGCAGTACGTC.

The V and J genes are TRBV11-3 and TRBJ1-1; 7 bases fit TRBD1. The CDR3 is 14 amino acids. The V gene's germline CDR1 is SGHNT and CDR2 YENEEA. With V trimmed by 5 bases and J by 1 base, 4 bases remained unmatched. The CDR3 DNA follows: TGTGCCAGCAGCATGACAGGGCGGAACACTGAAGCTTTCTTT. Its protein is CASSMTGRNTEAFF.